The 30 T cell receptor beta chains presented below share a single source sample, sequenced in a study of response to subunit inactivated influenza vaccine. TCRdb ran MiXCR on the RT-PCR reads and lists one entry per CDR3 protein. The table includes 500,000 to 600,000 distinct CDR3 sequences, roughly 12% detected once. The specimen was PBMCs from blood, collected on the day of vaccination. The source is a man aged 45-65 years who received an inactivated influenza vaccine.

The V gene is TRBV13, the J gene TRBJ2-3; 8 nucleotides line up with TRBD2. Germline trimming cut 0 bases from V and 2 bases from J; bases unmatched to any gene: 19. The CDR3 has 21 amino acids. In germline, CDR1 is PRHDT, CDR2 FYEKMQ (reference sequence). The CDR3 DNA sequence: TGTGCCAGCAGCTTAGGCCGGGGTCAACACTGGGTAGCGGGAACCACAGATACGCAGTATTTT. Translating it yields CASSLGRGQHWVAGTTDTQYF.

Only a few counts were recorded for this clonotype. The V gene is TRBV7-8, the J gene TRBJ2-7, with unresolved D. The V end was cut by 3 bases, the J end by 0 bases, with 6 bases between. This CDR3 contains 13 residues. Germline CDR1 reads SGHVS; CDR2 reads FQNEAQ. This CDR3 is CASSFRTSYEQYF. The CDR3 bases are TGTGCCAGCAGCTTCCGGACCTCCTACGAGCAGTACTTC.

Ten or more counts support this clonotype. The chain combines TRBV20-1 with TRBJ1-5, with 7 positions matching TRBD1. The germline gives CDR1 DFQATT, CDR2 SNEGSKA (reference sequence). The junction had 9 bases not matched to a gene; V was cut back by 5 bases and J by 11 bases. The CDR3 sequence is 12 residues long. The CDR3 bases are TGCAGTGCTCAAAGACAGGGCATGTCCCAGCATTTT. This encodes CSAQRQGMSQHF.

This clonotype was picked up many times. The gene calls are TRBV3-1 and TRBJ2-2; D call uncertain. In germline, CDR1 is LGHDT, CDR2 YNNKEL (reference sequence). There are 12 residues in the CDR3. V was pared by 4 bases and J by 6 bases, with 6 bases between. The CDR3: CASSLRPGELFF. DNA for the CDR3: TGTGCCAGCAGCCTTCGACCCGGGGAGCTGTTTTTT.

This rearrangement joins TRBV6-5 to TRBJ2-3; 8 bases map to TRBD2. This CDR3 is built from 17 residues. V dropped 2 bases and J dropped 1; count of bases not matched to a gene: 8. CDR1 is MNHEY and CDR2 is SVGAGI in the germline V gene. In DNA, the CDR3 is TGTGCCAGCAGTTACGGGCCCGGGAGGGCCGGCACAGATACGCAGTATTTT. Protein sequence: CASSYGPGRAGTDTQYF.

V usage is TRBV11-2 and J usage is TRBJ2-1; 7 bases fit TRBD1. The germline V gene encodes CDR1 SGHAT and CDR2 FQNNGV. V dropped 4 bases and J dropped 0; count of bases not matched to a gene: 12. This CDR3 has 18 residues. CDR3 loop: CASSSHPGQVSSYNEQFF. The CDR3, as DNA: TGTGCCAGCAGCTCGCACCCTGGACAGGTTAGCTCCTACAATGAGCAGTTCTTC.

This clonotype was detected a few times. The chain carries TRBV7-6 and TRBJ2-7, with TRBD2 matching 7 bases. The CDR3 spans 13 residues. Germline CDR1 SGHVS, CDR2 FNYEAQ. Germline trimming cut 5 bases from V and 12 bases from J; bases unmatched to any gene: 13. CDR3 sequence reads: CASSHPGAGVLYF. For the CDR3, the DNA is TGTGCCAGCAGCCACCCGGGCGCGGGAGTGTTGTACTTC.

The chain links TRBV9 to TRBJ2-1; 7 bases match TRBD1. This CDR3 contains 17 residues. The junction had 7 bases not matched to a gene; V was cut back by 0 bases and J by 1 base. CDR1 SGDLS and CDR2 YYNGEE come from the germline V gene. The CDR3 spells CASSVAPPGQSYNEQFF. CDR3 DNA: TGTGCCAGCAGCGTAGCGCCACCGGGACAGTCCTACAATGAGCAGTTCTTC.

The chain combines TRBV6-1 with TRBJ2-5; tentatively, D is TRBD1 or TRBD2 (6 bases each). The CDR3 runs 16 residues. Germline values: CDR1 MNHNS, CDR2 SASEGT. Trimming left V 4 bases short and J 5 bases short, with 20 bases between. CDR3 protein: CASSGGHPQAGETQYF. DNA for the CDR3: TGTGCCAGCAGTGGGGGACACCCCCAGGCGGGGGAGACCCAGTACTTC.

The gene calls are TRBV5-1 and TRBJ1-1; tentatively, D is TRBD1 (5 bases). The CDR3 covers 15 residues. V lost 2 bases and J lost 1, with 12 bases in between. CDR1 is SGHRS and CDR2 is YFSETQ in the germline V gene. CDR3 sequence reads: CASSLRGYPNTEAFF. For the CDR3, the DNA is TGCGCCAGCAGCTTACGGGGCTATCCGAACACTGAAGCTTTCTTT.

This clonotype was observed a handful of times. This chain connects TRBV10-3 to TRBJ2-7, with 7 bases matching TRBD1. Trimming removed 8 bases from V and 4 bases from J; junction bases left unmatched: 8. The V gene's germline CDR1 is ENHRY and CDR2 SYGVKD. CDR3 length equals 13 residues. The CDR3 sequence: CAIQGDAGYEQYF. CDR3 nucleotides: TGTGCCATCCAGGGGGACGCTGGGTACGAGCAGTACTTC.

The V and J genes are TRBV7-9 and TRBJ2-7; D is unresolved. V was cut by 4 bases and J by 8 bases, with 12 bases left in between. In germline, CDR1 is SEHNR, CDR2 FQNEAQ (reference sequence). This CDR3 contains 12 residues. The CDR3 nucleotides read TGTGCCAGCAGCTCGCAGGCGCTCCAGCAGTACTTC. Its protein is CASSSQALQQYF.

The chain couples TRBV6-2 or TRBV6-3 to TRBJ2-7; D perhaps matches TRBD2 (5 bases). V lost 5 bases and J lost 2, with 10 bases in between. Germline V lookup: CDR1 MNHEY, CDR2 SVGEGT. The CDR3 has 13 residues. CDR3 bases: TGTGCCAGCAGTCCCGGGATGACCTACGAGCAGTACTTC. Its translation: CASSPGMTYEQYF.

This clonotype has ten or more counts. One end of the junction does not line up with germline, which may come from a read error. The chain employs TRBV5-1 and TRBJ2-1, with D perhaps assigned TRBD1 or TRBD2 (5 bases each). Germline assignment: CDR1 SGHRS and CDR2 YFSETQ. The CDR3 contains 14 residues. In DNA form, the CDR3 reads TGTGCCAGCAGTTTACGGGGCCCCTACAATGAGCAGTTCTTC. Its translation: CASSLRGPYNEQFF.

The chain links TRBV12-3 or TRBV12-4 to TRBJ1-4; D call uncertain. The V and J ends lost 3 bases and 8 bases respectively, with 10 bases between them. The CDR3 loop spans 13 amino acids. CDR3 DNA sequence: TGTGCCAGCAGTTTGTGGGTGGAGGAAAAACTGTTTTTT. It specifies CASSLWVEEKLFF.

This clonotype was observed a few times. The V and J genes are TRBV7-2 and TRBJ2-1; the D is unclear. With 2 bases removed from V and 11 bases from J, the gap between germline ends came to 10 bases. The CDR3 runs 12 residues. Germline CDR1 is SGHTA and CDR2 is FQGNSA. CDR3 DNA sequence: TGTGCCAGCAGCTTAAGCCCTCATCAGCAGTTCTTC. This encodes CASSLSPHQQFF.

This clonotype was seen ten or more times. This chain links TRBV20-1 with TRBJ2-1; 7 bases agree with TRBD2. The germline gives CDR1 DFQATT, CDR2 SNEGSKA (reference sequence). The CDR3 contains 15 residues. J gave up 6 bases and V 3 bases, and 11 bases lay outside the gene matches. The CDR3 region is CSASRYAGVPNEQFF. CDR3 in DNA: TGCAGTGCTAGTCGCTATGCGGGAGTCCCCAATGAGCAGTTCTTC.

The rearrangement joins TRBV4-1 to TRBJ2-1; 14 nucleotides agree with TRBD2. The ends lost 0 bases at V and 0 bases at J; junction bases unmatched: 10. This CDR3 spans 21 amino acids. Germline-derived CDR1 and CDR2 are MGHRA and YSYEKL. For the CDR3, the DNA is TGCGCCAGCAGCCAAGATCCAGGGACTAGCGGGGGTGGTAGCTCCTACAATGAGCAGTTCTTC. Amino acids: CASSQDPGTSGGGSSYNEQFF.

This sequence joins TRBV29-1 and TRBJ2-7, with unresolved D. In germline, CDR1 is SQVTM, CDR2 ANQGSEA. The V end was cut by 0 bases, the J end by 9 bases, with 15 bases between. CDR3 size: 13 residues. Here the CDR3 DNA reads TGCAGCGTTGAAGATAACCAAGGGCCAGGGCAGTACTTC. This encodes CSVEDNQGPGQYF.

The chain is built from TRBV4-1 and TRBJ1-2, with a possible D match to TRBD1 (5 bases). Per germline, CDR1 MGHRA and CDR2 YSYEKL. The V and J ends lost 4 bases and 7 bases respectively, with 13 bases between them. The CDR3 is 13 residues long. Here the CDR3 reads CASSLQPGTGYTF. Here the CDR3 DNA reads TGCGCCAGCAGCCTACAACCAGGGACTGGCTACACCTTC.

The table lists this clonotype with a few counts. The rearrangement joins TRBV29-1 to TRBJ2-7, with 7 positions matching TRBD1. V gave up 4 bases and J gave up 5 bases; unmatched junction bases: 5. From germline, CDR1 is SQVTM and CDR2 ANQGSEA. The length of the CDR3 is 12 residues. The CDR3 DNA reads as TGCAGCGTTGGGACAGGCAGAAACGAGCAGTACTTC. This sequence encodes CSVGTGRNEQYF.

The rearrangement links TRBV11-2 to TRBJ2-3; 7 bases fit TRBD1. Losses at the gene ends were 1 base for V and 0 bases for J; bases not matched to a gene: 1. In germline, CDR1 is SGHAT, CDR2 FQNNGV. There are 15 residues in the CDR3. The CDR3 nucleotides are TGTGCCAGCAGCTTAGTGGGACAGAGCACAGATACGCAGTATTTT. It encodes CASSLVGQSTDTQYF.

This clonotype appeared many times. The chain is built from TRBV4-2 and TRBJ2-5; D is possibly TRBD1 or TRBD2 (5 bases each). CDR3 length: 15 residues. Germline V gene sequence: CDR1 LGHNA, CDR2 YNFKEQ. V shed 0 bases and J shed 4 bases, with 12 bases lying between them. The CDR3 DNA follows: TGTGCCAGCAGCCAAGATCGGGACGGGCCAGAGACCCAGTACTTC. This sequence encodes CASSQDRDGPETQYF.

This clonotype was seen a handful of times. The rearrangement joins TRBV12-3 or TRBV12-4 to TRBJ2-7; 9 bases agree with TRBD2. J was trimmed by 2 bases and V by 3 bases; bases with no gene match: 8. The length of the CDR3 is 16 residues. The CDR3 is CASSFSATSGTYEQYF. In DNA, the CDR3 is TGTGCCAGCAGTTTTTCGGCGACTAGCGGTACCTACGAGCAGTACTTC.

This clonotype came up a few times. The chain recombines TRBV2 with TRBJ2-1; the D gene is possibly TRBD1 (5 bases). Trimming removed 6 bases from V and 15 bases from J, with 12 bases in between. Germline values: CDR1 SNHLY, CDR2 FYNNEI. The CDR3 totals 10 residues. The DNA of the CDR3 is TGTGCCAGCAGACGACAGTGGCTGTTCTTC. Translation: CASRRQWLFF.

The chain is built from TRBV5-1 and TRBJ2-7, with D possibly TRBD1 on 5 matching bases. This CDR3 contains 14 residues. V was cut by 2 bases and J by 5 bases, with 14 bases left in between. Germline loops: CDR1 SGHRS, CDR2 YFSETQ. The CDR3 DNA reads as TGCGCCAGCAGCTTCGTCCAGGGTGGCGACGAGCAGTACTTC. Amino acid sequence: CASSFVQGGDEQYF.

This clonotype was counted at least ten times. The chain has TRBV7-2 and TRBJ1-4; no clear D. The CDR3 contains 16 residues. The V and J ends lost 5 bases and 0 bases respectively, with 13 bases between them. The germline CDR1 and CDR2 sequences are SGHTA and FQGNSA. The CDR3 reads CASSPRRPTTNEKLFF. The CDR3 region has the DNA TGTGCCAGCAGCCCTCGTAGACCGACAACTAATGAAAAACTGTTTTTT.

Only a few counts were recorded for this clonotype. The chain uses TRBV11-2 and TRBJ1-1, with 8 bases lining up with TRBD1. The V and J ends lost 5 bases and 1 base, in that order; junction bases with no gene match: 18. Germline values: CDR1 SGHAT, CDR2 FQNNGV. This CDR3 comprises 19 residues. The DNA of the CDR3 is TGTGCCAGCAGCCCCGGACAGGGAGGCAACAGGAGGGCGAACACTGAAGCTTTCTTT. Protein: CASSPGQGGNRRANTEAFF.

This clonotype was observed at least ten times. The chain links TRBV12-3 or TRBV12-4 to TRBJ2-3; 10 nucleotides match TRBD2. CDR3 length: 15 residues. Losses at the gene ends were 4 bases for V and 8 bases for J; bases not matched to a gene: 9. CDR3 loop: CASSSSSGRGGTQYF. CDR3 bases: TGTGCCAGCAGTTCTTCTAGCGGGAGAGGGGGTACGCAGTATTTT.

A few counts support this clonotype. The chain links TRBV7-9 to TRBJ1-5, with a tentative D call TRBD1 (6 bases). V was trimmed by 1 base and J by 5 bases, leaving 12 bases between them. The CDR3 consists of 15 residues. Per germline, CDR1 SEHNR and CDR2 FQNEAQ (reference sequence). CDR3 sequence: CASSLGRGLYQPQHF. The CDR3 nucleotides are TGTGCCAGCAGCTTAGGCAGGGGCTTATATCAGCCCCAGCATTTT.